The 20 T cell receptor beta chains listed next were all sequenced from one sample in a study of blood T cell repertoires in COVID-19 (dated by TCRdb to the early 2020s). Library preparation was by the immunoSEQ multiplex PCR assay. The clones in this table, taken by TCRdb from immuneACCESS, are in-frame only. Not every clone is retained; where verified, under half of the shortfall comes from an unresolved V gene, and the cause of the rest is unknown. Here the sample has 210,000 or so clones; 88% occur a single time. Around 3.7% of the sample is taken by the ten largest. Sample: PBMCs or T cells enriched from blood (not recorded which). These receptors all come from a woman aged 30 to 39 who had been exposed to COVID-19.

V usage is TRBV19 and J usage is TRBJ2-1; 14 positions agree with TRBD2. With V trimmed by 1 base and J by 7 bases, 6 bases remained unmatched. Germline values: CDR1 LNHDA, CDR2 SQIVND (reference sequence). CDR3 length: 17 residues. This chain's CDR3 is CASSIGGTSGRVNEQFF. CDR3 nucleotide sequence: TGTGCCAGTAGTATAGGGGGGACTAGCGGGAGAGTTAATGAGCAGTTCTTC.

The rearrangement joins TRBV28 to TRBJ1-1, with D unresolved. This CDR3 has 12 amino acids. Germline loops: CDR1 MDHEN, CDR2 SYDVKM. Trimming took off 8 bases at V and 0 bases at J, with 7 bases between the two ends. The CDR3, as DNA: TGTGCCAGCCACGGGATGAACACTGAAGCTTTCTTT. This translates into CASHGMNTEAFF. Together with reference TRBV28 and TRBJ1-1, the CDR3 gives the full variable domain: DVKVTQSSRYLVKRTGEKVFLECVQDMDHENMFWYRQDPGLGLRLIYFSYDVKMKEKGDIPEGYSVSREKKERFSLILESASTNQTSMYLCASHGMNTEAFFGQGTRLTVV.

The rearrangement joins TRBV4-2 to TRBJ1-1; D remains ambiguous. The CDR3 loop spans 15 amino acids. Germline-derived CDR1 and CDR2 are LGHNA and YNFKEQ. Deletions cut 0 bases from V and 0 bases from J, with 8 bases between. The CDR3 spells CASSQDPRLNTEAFF. CDR3 in DNA: TGTGCCAGCAGCCAAGATCCTAGGTTGAACACTGAAGCTTTCTTT.

V usage is TRBV10-1 and J usage is TRBJ2-3; 13 bases are shared with TRBD2. The CDR3 spans 18 residues. J was trimmed by 5 bases and V by 3 bases; bases with no gene match: 11. Per the germline V gene, CDR1 is WNHNN and CDR2 is SYGVQD (reference sequence). CDR3 coding DNA: TGCGCCAGCAGTGAAAACTTACTAGCGGGAGGGCCCGGAGATACGCAGTATTTT. Translated, it gives CASSENLLAGGPGDTQYF.

The CDR3 DNA reads TGTGCCAGCAGCGTAGCGGAAGCGGGAGGGGGAACAGATACGCAGTATTTT. It yields the protein CASSVAEAGGGTDTQYF. The chain recombines TRBV9 with TRBJ2-3; 10 nucleotides match TRBD2. Germline V gene sequence: CDR1 SGDLS, CDR2 YYNGEE. The trim removed 0 bases at V and 3 bases at J, leaving 7 bases unmatched. The CDR3 runs to 17 residues.

The rearrangement uses TRBV27 and TRBJ1-6, with D maybe TRBD1 (6 bases). The germline V and J ends were trimmed by 5 bases and 10 bases, with 18 bases remaining between them. The CDR3 extends over 15 amino acids. Per the germline V gene, CDR1 is MNHEY and CDR2 is SMNVEV (reference sequence). CDR3: CASSPRGQRDSPLHF. For the CDR3, the DNA is TGTGCCAGCAGTCCCCGCGGACAGAGGGACTCACCCCTCCACTTT.

The chain is built from TRBV18 and TRBJ1-5; 9 bases are a match to TRBD1. V was pared by 2 bases and J by 7 bases, with 9 bases of the junction left unmatched. Germline values: CDR1 KGHSH, CDR2 LQKENI. The CDR3 covers 16 residues. In DNA form, the CDR3 reads TGTGCCAGCTCACCAAGAGGGGACAGGGTTAACCAGCCCCAGCATTTT. It yields the protein CASSPRGDRVNQPQHF.

CDR3 in amino acids: CASSLYTEAFF. CDR3 nucleotide sequence: TGTGCCAGCAGCCTCTACACTGAAGCTTTCTTT. The rearrangement joins TRBV7-9 to TRBJ1-1; D unclear. This CDR3 comprises 11 residues. Looked up from germline, CDR1 is SEHNR and CDR2 is FQNEAQ (reference sequence). Deletions cut 5 bases from V and 3 bases from J, with 4 bases between.

The chain joins TRBV7-6 to TRBJ1-5; TRBD1 might be the D (6 bases). CDR1 is SGHVS and CDR2 is FNYEAQ in the germline V gene. The germline V and J ends were trimmed by 4 bases and 7 bases, with 11 bases remaining between them. The CDR3 contains 13 residues. This CDR3 is CASSSRTDQPQHF. The CDR3 DNA sequence: TGTGCCAGCAGCTCTAGGACAGACCAGCCCCAGCATTTT.

The chain employs TRBV27 and TRBJ2-7, with 9 bases matching TRBD2. This CDR3 region has 15 residues. V lost 4 bases to trimming and J lost 4 bases; unmatched junction nucleotides: 8. Germline V gene lookup returns CDR1 MNHEY and CDR2 SMNVEV (reference sequence). The CDR3 sequence: CASSSSSGSRYEQYF. CDR3 DNA sequence: TGTGCCAGCAGTTCGAGTAGCGGGAGCAGATACGAGCAGTACTTC.

This clone was seen more than once but under ten times. V gene TRBV10-1 combines with J gene TRBJ1-1; TRBD1 aligns across 9 bases. The CDR3 totals 14 residues. V shed 0 bases, J shed 7 bases, and the junction held 3 bases outside the gene matches. The germline gives CDR1 WNHNN, CDR2 SYGVQD (reference sequence). The CDR3 DNA reads TGCGCCAGCAGTGAGTCGGGGACAGGGAGTGAAGCTTTCTTT. Protein: CASSESGTGSEAFF.

This chain uses TRBV5-1 with TRBJ2-3, with a possible D match to TRBD2 (6 bases). There are 17 residues in the CDR3. The V gene's germline CDR1 is SGHRS and CDR2 YFSETQ. Between the trimmed V and J ends, which lost 0 bases and 0 bases, there was a span of 14 bases. The CDR3 nucleotides read TGCGCCAGCAGCTTGGTTTTCGGGGGATCTAGCACAGATACGCAGTATTTT. As protein: CASSLVFGGSSTDTQYF.

The chain recombines TRBV2 with TRBJ2-3; no clear D gene. Per the germline V gene, CDR1 is SNHLY and CDR2 is FYNNEI. This CDR3 has 13 amino acids. Trimming took off 2 bases at V and 4 bases at J, with 7 bases between the two ends. The CDR3 reads CASSEIAADTQYF. The CDR3 nucleotides read TGTGCCAGCAGTGAAATAGCAGCAGATACGCAGTATTTT.

This chain uses TRBV7-3 with TRBJ2-1; 7 nucleotides match TRBD1. The CDR3 loop spans 15 amino acids. V dropped 4 bases and J dropped 4; count of bases not matched to a gene: 7. Germline loops: CDR1 SGHTA, CDR2 FQGTGA. Here the CDR3 DNA reads TGTGCCAGCAGCTACCAAGGGGGCCTTTACAATGAGCAGTTCTTC. This gives the protein CASSYQGGLYNEQFF.

This chain uses TRBV19 with TRBJ1-5, with D perhaps TRBD1 (5 bases). Per germline, CDR1 LNHDA and CDR2 SQIVND (reference sequence). V was pared by 5 bases and J by 0 bases, with 14 bases between. The CDR3 covers 16 residues. The CDR3 reads CASSYKGLASNQPQHF. DNA of the CDR3: TGTGCCAGTAGTTATAAGGGGTTGGCTAGCAATCAGCCCCAGCATTTT.

Note on this clone: At one of its ends the junction is not consistent with the germline gene, which may arise from a read error. The rearrangement joins TRBV2 to TRBJ1-2; possible D gene TRBD1, 6 bases. The germline V gene encodes CDR1 SNHLY and CDR2 FYNNEI. The length of the CDR3 is 15 residues. Here the CDR3 reads CASSEDWGPKYGYTF. CDR3 bases: TGTGCCAGCAGTGAAGATTGGGGGCCTAAGTATGGCTACACCTTC.

The V gene is TRBV19, the J gene TRBJ2-7; 10 bases are a match to TRBD2. CDR1 and CDR2 (germline): LNHDA, SQIVND (reference sequence). The length of the CDR3 is 18 residues. J lost 4 bases, V lost 3 bases, and 15 bases had no gene match. CDR3 in amino acids: CASSIRASGSRREYEQYF. The DNA for the CDR3 is TGTGCCAGTAGTATTCGGGCTAGCGGGAGCAGGAGGGAGTACGAGCAGTACTTC.

A remark on this clone: Other DNA sequences in this specimen translate into the identical CDR3. The chain employs TRBV11-2 and TRBJ1-1; no clear D gene. Germline CDR1 reads SGHAT; CDR2 reads FQNNGV. The germline V and J ends were trimmed by 2 bases and 5 bases, with 9 bases remaining between them. The CDR3 is made up of 13 amino acids. Here the CDR3 reads CASSLSGNTEAFF. In DNA, the CDR3 is TGTGCCAGCAGCTTATCGGGGAATACTGAAGCTTTCTTT.

V is TRBV19 and J is TRBJ2-7; 13 bases align to TRBD2. The CDR3 contains 17 residues. Unmatched junction bases numbered 8, after V lost 1 base and J lost 5 bases. CDR1 and CDR2 (germline): LNHDA, SQIVND (reference sequence). The CDR3 here is CASSIARTSGSINEQYF. CDR3 bases: TGTGCCAGTAGTATAGCCCGGACTAGCGGGAGCATCAACGAGCAGTACTTC.

Within the sample, this clone is medium-sized. This chain uses TRBV5-1 with TRBJ2-1; 8 bases fit TRBD2. Germline CDR1 and CDR2: SGHRS and YFSETQ. J gave up 4 bases and V 0 bases, and 6 bases lay outside the gene matches. This CDR3 comprises 16 residues. CDR3 loop: CASSLAIGRAYNEQFF. As DNA, the CDR3 is TGCGCCAGCAGCTTGGCCATCGGGAGGGCTTACAATGAGCAGTTCTTC.